Below, 12 T cell receptor beta chains from the same sample are listed, as sequenced in a study of cytomegalovirus exposure and HLA in healthy donors. A multiplex PCR was run with 60 Vbeta primers and 13 Jbeta primers. TCRdb's table, derived via immunoSEQ multiplex PCR, lists solely in-frame clones and lacks some. Of approximately 190,000 clones in the sample, approximately 85% are singletons; the top ten hold roughly 0.8%. Sequenced input: PBMCs. All receptors come from a young woman in good health and CMV-seronegative.

This rearrangement joins TRBV5-1 to TRBJ1-6; unclear D gene. V was shortened by 0 bases and J by 9 bases, with 13 bases between the two germline ends. Per the germline V gene, CDR1 is SGHRS and CDR2 is YFSETQ. The length of the CDR3 is 15 residues. CDR3 sequence reads: CASSLGAGDASPLHF. The CDR3 DNA reads TGCGCCAGCAGCTTGGGGGCCGGGGATGCTTCACCCCTCCACTTT.

The chain links TRBV7-9 to TRBJ1-4; a weak D match, TRBD1 (5 bases). This CDR3 is 12 amino acids long. Trimming pared 5 bases from V and 15 bases from J, leaving 16 bases between. Germline CDR1 SEHNR, CDR2 FQNEAQ (reference sequence). The CDR3 sequence is CASSPDSPLLFF. As DNA, the CDR3 is TGTGCCAGCAGCCCCGACAGCCCGCTTTTGTTTTTT.

This sequence joins TRBV6-1 and TRBJ2-2; D is unresolved. V dropped 11 bases and J dropped 0 bases, with 10 bases sitting between them. The CDR3 extends over 13 amino acids. CDR1 and CDR2 from the germline V gene are MNHNS and SASEGT. The CDR3 loop is CASYFPNTGELFF. CDR3 coding DNA: TGTGCCTCCTATTTCCCGAACACCGGGGAGCTGTTTTTT.

The CDR3 nucleotides are TGTGCCAGCAGCCGTAGCGGGGGCCTCTCTGGGGCCAACGTCCTGACTTTC. Its translation is CASSRSGGLSGANVLTF. This rearrangement joins TRBV7-2 to TRBJ2-6, with TRBD2 matching over 9 bases. The germline V gene has CDR1 SGHTA and CDR2 FQGNSA. The CDR3 extends over 17 amino acids. J lost 0 bases, V lost 5 bases, and 5 bases had no gene match.

This chain links TRBV9 with TRBJ1-1, with 7 bases aligning to TRBD1. The CDR3 covers 16 residues. V lost 3 bases to trimming and J lost 0 bases; unmatched junction nucleotides: 8. Germline CDR1 SGDLS, CDR2 YYNGEE. The CDR3: CASSASTGTMNTEAFF. The CDR3 region has the DNA TGTGCCAGCAGCGCGTCGACAGGGACGATGAACACTGAAGCTTTCTTT.

The rearrangement links TRBV7-3 to TRBJ2-7, with 7 bases matching TRBD2. The CDR3 is 14 residues long. The ends lost 5 bases at V and 4 bases at J; junction bases unmatched: 8. The germline CDR1 and CDR2 sequences are SGHTA and FQGTGA. CDR3 loop: CASSLGGRTYEQYF. The CDR3 DNA follows: TGTGCCAGCAGCCTGGGGGGGAGAACATACGAGCAGTACTTC.

The rearrangement uses TRBV5-1 and TRBJ2-7, with TRBD2 matching over 10 bases. Germline CDR1 and CDR2: SGHRS and YFSETQ. There are 14 residues in the CDR3. V was pared by 4 bases and J by 3 bases, with 4 bases of the junction left unmatched. CDR3 DNA sequence: TGCGCCAGCAGCCCTAGCGGGAGCCACTACGAGCAGTACTTC. This gives the protein CASSPSGSHYEQYF. Based on the CDR3 plus reference TRBV5-1 and TRBJ2-7, the full variable domain is KAGVTQTPRYLIKTRGQQVTLSCSPISGHRSVSWYQQTPGQGLQFLFEYFSETQRNKGNFPGRFSGRQFSNSRSEMNVSTLELGDSALYLCASSPSGSHYEQYFGPGTRLTVT.

The rearrangement joins TRBV5-1 to TRBJ2-7; 9 nucleotides agree with TRBD2. Trimming cost V 3 bases and J 5 bases; bases outside gene matches: 12. Germline CDR1 and CDR2: SGHRS and YFSETQ. The CDR3 length is 16 residues. CDR3 amino acids: CASSYILAGVSNEQYF. CDR3 in DNA: TGCGCCAGCAGCTATATCTTAGCGGGAGTCTCAAACGAGCAGTACTTC.

The V gene is TRBV10-3, the J gene TRBJ2-7, with TRBD2 as a possible D gene (6 bases). Trimming shortened V by 10 bases and J by 5 bases, and 18 bases separated the two germline ends. The CDR3 totals 13 residues. Germline lookup yields CDR1 ENHRY and CDR2 SYGVKD. The CDR3 protein is CASLKGTLDEQYF. The CDR3 DNA is TGTGCCAGTCTGAAGGGGACTCTTGACGAGCAGTACTTC.

Points on this clone: Other DNA sequences in this sample translate to the same CDR3. V usage is TRBV28 and J usage is TRBJ2-1, with no clear D. Germline assignment: CDR1 MDHEN and CDR2 SYDVKM. Trimming removed 5 bases from V and 4 bases from J, with 3 bases in between. This CDR3 has 11 residues. In DNA, the CDR3 is TGTGCCAGCAGTCAATACAATGAGCAGTTCTTC. Translating it yields CASSQYNEQFF.

This chain joins TRBV7-9 and TRBJ2-1; TRBD2 matches at 7 bases. The V segment lost 5 bases and the J segment 7 bases; nucleotides outside the gene matches: 17. The CDR3 is 17 amino acids. CDR1 SEHNR and CDR2 FQNEAQ come from the germline V gene (reference sequence). The CDR3 reads CASSHITAGVVGNEQFF. For the CDR3, the DNA is TGTGCCAGCAGCCACATTACGGCGGGAGTAGTAGGAAATGAGCAGTTCTTC.

V gene TRBV6-6 combines with J gene TRBJ1-3; 7 nucleotides agree with TRBD1. CDR1 is MNHNY, CDR2 SVGAGI, per germline (reference sequence). This CDR3 contains 14 residues. The V gene end was trimmed by 0 bases and the J gene end by 8 bases; junction bases not matched to a gene: 4. The DNA of the CDR3 is TGTGCCAGCAGTTACTCAGTCCAGGGGGACACCATATATTTT. It yields the protein CASSYSVQGDTIYF.